This TCR beta chain was captured in a study of T cell responses to AZD1222 COVID-19 vaccine. Study-wide findings and caveats: Without day 14 samples, only post-peak T cell repertoires were studied. The CD4 TCRs associated with vaccination extended across spike and predominated at 160-218 and 743-854. White British donors predominated, females outnumbered males, and clonal diversity was possibly underestimated.

Data came from immunoSEQ multiplex PCR; TCRdb stores just in-frame clones and leaves some out. Of about 120,000 clones in the sample, 85% to 90% are singletons; the top ten hold less than 3.5%. With respect to this clone: Its antigen is not known.

Both about-4-week and about-12-week second-dose recipients were combined. This material consisted of peripheral blood, taken 28 days after the second AZD1222 dose. This sequence was found in an adult who received the AZD1222 COVID-19 vaccine.

The CDR3 nucleotides are TGCGCCAGCAGCCAAGATGGGGGGGATACGCAGTATTTT. Its translation: CASSQDGGDTQYF. V is TRBV4-3 and J is TRBJ2-3; D is possibly TRBD2 (6 bases). V was trimmed by 0 bases and J by 6 bases, leaving 7 bases between them. The CDR3 spans 13 residues. Germline CDR1 LGHNA, CDR2 YSLEER.